This TCR beta chain comes out of a study of blood T cell repertoires in COVID-19. The CDR3 is 14 amino acids. Germline CDR1 is LGHDT and CDR2 is YNNKEL (reference sequence). Deletions cut 0 bases from V and 5 bases from J, with 10 bases between. Assay: immunoSEQ multiplex PCR; the TCRdb copy retains only in-frame clones and omits some. The sample contains 200,000 to 300,000 clones, about nine tenths of which appear only once. This chain connects TRBV3-1 (or the pseudogene TRBV3-2) to TRBJ1-1, with a possible D match to TRBD1 (6 bases). Sequencing was carried out using PBMCs or T cells enriched from blood (not recorded which). The receptor's source is a woman aged 30 to 39 with acute COVID-19. CDR3 DNA: TGTGCCAGCAGCCAAGAGGGGGCCAGGACTGAAGCTTTCTTT. This sequence encodes CASSQEGARTEAFF.